This T cell receptor (beta chain) appears in the sequencing data of a study of CD8+ T cells in alopecia areata. General observations from the study: Amid tofacitinib therapy, many expanded lesional clones stayed present in scalp and blood.

Treatment denoted: oral pan-JAK inhibitor, 5-10 mg twice daily. CDR1 is MNHEY and CDR2 is SMNVEV in the germline V gene (reference sequence). This CDR3 spans 18 amino acids. The V end lost 4 bases, the J end lost 0 bases, and 21 bases lay between the germline ends. In each case, RNA was isolated and then reverse transcribed into cDNA as the sequencing template. Data came from immunoSEQ multiplex PCR; TCRdb stores just in-frame clones and leaves some out. The sample contains about 76,000 clones, approximately 64% of which appear only once. On this clone: Its target is unknown.

Sequenced here: CD8+ T cells sorted from blood, sampled at week 24, from a patient treated with tofacitinib. The sequence came from a human donor with alopecia areata. The chain joins TRBV27 to TRBJ1-1; a weak D match, TRBD1 (6 bases). The CDR3 sequence: CASSWGKDSPTLNTEAFF. The CDR3 coding sequence is TGTGCCAGCAGTTGGGGAAAGGACAGTCCGACCTTGAACACTGAAGCTTTCTTT.